This T cell receptor (beta chain) comes out of a study of cytomegalovirus exposure and HLA in healthy donors. Background on the study: The roughly 130 validation repertoires used the same platform as the roughly 700 first-cohort repertoires (as reported by a later analysis).

It was the roughly 130-subject validation cohort, separate from the approximately 620-subject first cohort, to which the donors belonged. Broader study findings: In vitro data verified a few CMV-associated chains as specific for CMV antigens.

The CDR3 runs 13 residues. Germline V gene data show CDR1 as SEHNR and CDR2 as FQNEAQ (reference sequence). V shed 5 bases and J 5 bases; nucleotides not matched to a gene: 5. As regards this clone: Its antigen is unidentified.

The assay was immunoSEQ multiplex PCR, and TCRdb's table has in-frame clones only and misses some. The sample comprises about 57,000 clones, around 92% of which are singletons, and more than 1% rests with the top ten. The specimen sequenced was PBMCs. This TCR was sampled from a woman under 30 in good health and CMV-seronegative. The rearrangement links TRBV7-9 to TRBJ1-2; TRBD1 matches at 7 bases. CDR3 amino acids: CASSPGQRYGYTF. The CDR3 DNA reads as TGTGCCAGCAGCCCGGGACAGAGATATGGCTACACCTTC.